A selection of T cell receptor beta chains follows, all from one sample in a study of T-cell reconstitution after alpha-beta-depleted transplantation in children. TCRdb re-analysed the PCR reads in MiXCR, keeping a single row per CDR3 protein. The data show about a million distinct CDR3 sequences, 25% to 35% seen once. Sequenced material: PBMCs, mostly from graft donor cells, taken 360 days after TCRalphabeta/CD19-depleted stem cell transplant. These receptors all come from a boy in the first two years of life who had a stem cell transplant for SCID, so the T cells may come from the graft donor. CDR3s include the opening cysteine and the closing phenylalanine or tryptophan. D genes are given only for firm matches. Rows give clone size only sometimes, using once, few, many, or a class for an expanded clone.

TRBJ1-1,TRBV7-9,-,-,TGTGCCAGCAGCTTTGGAGCAGGGAAGGAGACTGAAGCTTTCTTT,CASSFGAGKETEAFF
TRBJ1-2,TRBV29-1,-,-,TGCAGCGTTGGACAAACCGGCTACACCTTC,CSVGQTGYTF
TRBJ2-3,TRBV7-2,-,-,TGTGCCAGCAGCCCTTCATCCGGCGAGGGGATGGGTACGCAGTATTTT,CASSPSSGEGMGTQYF
TRBJ2-1,TRBV20-1,TRBD1,few,TGCAGTGCTAGGGACAGGGGGATGGGCAATGAGCAGTTCTTC,CSARDRGMGNEQFF
TRBJ2-2,TRBV7-9,-,few,TGTGCCAGCAGCTTATTGGGCGGGGCCAACACCGGGGAGCTGTTTTTT,CASSLLGGANTGELFF
TRBJ2-1,TRBV24-1,TRBD2,-,TGTGCCACCAGTGCTAGCGGGGGGGTCTACAATGAGCAGTTCTTC,CATSASGGVYNEQFF
TRBJ2-1,TRBV6-4,-,few,TGTGCCAGCAGTGACTCAAGAGGTTGGCAGTTCTTC,CASSDSRGWQFF
TRBJ2-7,TRBV6-2/TRBV6-3,TRBD1,few,TGTGCCAGCAGTCCTCGAAGACAGGGGAGGTCGTACGAGCAGTACTTC,CASSPRRQGRSYEQYF
TRBJ2-1,TRBV10-3,-,few,TGTGCCATCAGTGAGTCTTTCGGGCGCTCCTACAATGAGCAGTTCTTC,CAISESFGRSYNEQFF
TRBJ1-3,TRBV20-1,-,-,TGCAGTGCAGGCTCTGGAAACACCATATATTTT,CSAGSGNTIYF
TRBJ2-1,TRBV3-1,TRBD1,-,TGTGCCAGCAGCCAAGTTCTAGGGACAGGGACTGAGCAGTTCTTC,CASSQVLGTGTEQFF
TRBJ1-5,TRBV28,TRBD1,few,TGTGCCACCCAGGGGGACAAGAAAGCGCATTTT,CATQGDKKAHF
TRBJ2-3,TRBV24-1,-,-,TGTGCCACCAGTGATTTATCCCCGACAGATACGCAGTATTTT,CATSDLSPTDTQYF
TRBJ2-5,TRBV18,-,many,TGTGCCAGCTCACCACTTGGGGAGACCCAGTACTTC,CASSPLGETQYF
TRBJ1-1,TRBV7-3,-,few,TGTGCCAGCAGCTTAAGCGCCAGCGGGAACACTGAAGCTTTCTTT,CASSLSASGNTEAFF
TRBJ2-7,TRBV12-3/TRBV12-4,-,-,TGTGCCAGCAGTTTACCTCACAAGTCCTACGAGCAGTACTTC,CASSLPHKSYEQYF
TRBJ1-1,TRBV12-3/TRBV12-4,-,-,TGTGCCAGCACCTGGGCAGGACGGAACACTGAAGCTTTCTTT,CASTWAGRNTEAFF
TRBJ1-1,TRBV10-3,-,few,TGTGCCATCAGTGAGGGAGACAGGCTTCTGAACACTGAAGCTTTCTTT,CAISEGDRLLNTEAFF
TRBJ1-1,TRBV12-3/TRBV12-4,TRBD1,few,TGTGCCAGCAGCCGGGACAGCCCGAACACTGAAGCTTTCTTT,CASSRDSPNTEAFF
TRBJ2-1,TRBV5-1,-,-,TGCGCCAGCAGCTACGGACAGTACAATGAGCAGTTCTTC,CASSYGQYNEQFF
TRBJ2-4,TRBV20-1,TRBD2,few,TGCAGTGCTAAGGCGGCGGGGAGGGACATTCAGTACTTC,CSAKAAGRDIQYF
TRBJ2-2,TRBV5-5,TRBD1,-,TGTGCCAGCAGCAGAACACACAGGGGCGACACCGGGGAGCTGTTTTTT,CASSRTHRGDTGELFF
TRBJ2-1,TRBV4-2,TRBD1,few,TGTGCCAGCAGCCAATCCGGGACAGGGCGCAATGAGCAGTTCTTC,CASSQSGTGRNEQFF
TRBJ1-5,TRBV20-1,-,few,TGCAGTGCTAGAGGTCAACGGGCAGGGAATCAGCCCCAGCATTTT,CSARGQRAGNQPQHF
TRBJ2-7,TRBV7-2,TRBD1,-,TGTGCCAGCAGCTTGGGGACAGGGATCCCCAACGAGCAGTACTTC,CASSLGTGIPNEQYF
TRBJ1-2,TRBV12-3/TRBV12-4,-,few,TGTGCCAGCAGTTTACCACAGCTTAACTATGGCTACACCTTC,CASSLPQLNYGYTF
TRBJ2-7,TRBV12-3/TRBV12-4,-,-,TGTGCCAGCAGTTCAGCCGTTGTCTACGAGCAGTACTTC,CASSSAVVYEQYF
TRBJ2-7,TRBV27,-,-,TGTGCCAGCAGTTTATCTGCCACTTTTACCTACGAGCAGTACTTC,CASSLSATFTYEQYF